Each of the 3 T cell receptor beta chains below was sequenced from the same sample in a study of cytomegalovirus exposure and HLA in healthy donors. The PCR contained 60 Vbeta and 13 Jbeta primers. Sequencing was performed with immunoSEQ multiplex PCR; in TCRdb, only in-frame clones are kept and a portion is missing. The data hold about 120,000 clones, with 75% to 90% observed a single time. Sequenced: PBMCs. These receptors came from a man in his forties in good health and CMV-seronegative.

The chain combines TRBV7-9 with TRBJ1-2; D unresolved. Germline V gives CDR1 SEHNR, CDR2 FQNEAQ (reference sequence). With 5 bases removed from V and 4 bases from J, the gap between germline ends came to 8 bases. The CDR3 is 12 residues long. CDR3 loop: CASSRGPYGYTF. The CDR3, as DNA: TGTGCCAGCAGCCGGGGTCCCTATGGCTACACCTTC.

This rearrangement joins TRBV28 to TRBJ1-2; D is possibly TRBD1 (5 bases). Deletions cut 2 bases from V and 4 bases from J, with 14 bases between. The CDR3 covers 15 residues. Germline V gene data show CDR1 as MDHEN and CDR2 as SYDVKM. This chain's CDR3 is CASSLGGFVSYGYTF. The CDR3 DNA sequence: TGTGCCAGCAGTTTAGGGGGGTTTGTCTCCTATGGCTACACCTTC.

This chain joins TRBV19 and TRBJ2-1, with D maybe TRBD2 (5 bases). CDR3 length: 17 residues. Germline CDR1 and CDR2: LNHDA and SQIVND (reference sequence). V was trimmed by 1 base and J by 0 bases, leaving 13 bases between them. The CDR3 region is CASSIGGPGSSYNEQFF. CDR3 DNA sequence: TGTGCCAGTAGTATAGGCGGGCCGGGAAGCTCCTACAATGAGCAGTTCTTC.